This TCR beta chain was captured in a study of CD8 T cells in Susac syndrome. Blood CD8+ and CD4+ T cells underwent high-throughput TCR beta sequencing. In contrast to the negatively isolated CD8+ and CD4+ T cells, TEMRA cells were FACS-enriched. The RNA input was roughly 0.45 to 1 ug, and it was reverse transcribed with random hexamers. With immunoSEQ multiplex PCR, TCR beta CDR3 was amplified across 54 Vbeta and 13 Jbeta. TCRdb fed the immunoSEQ multiplex PCR reads into MiXCR, producing one record per CDR3 protein. The sample yields approximately 210,000 distinct CDR3 sequences, approximately 95% seen once. The sequenced material came from CD4+ T cells from PBMCs. This sequence was found in a human donor with multiple sclerosis.

In DNA form, the CDR3 reads TGCAGTGCGACCGACAGGGACTCCTACGAGCAGTACTTC. This codes for CSATDRDSYEQYF. The chain carries TRBV20-1 and TRBJ2-7, with 7 positions matching TRBD1. CDR1 DFQATT and CDR2 SNEGSKA come from the germline V gene (reference sequence). Germline trimming cut 6 bases from V and 0 bases from J; bases unmatched to any gene: 5. The CDR3 spans 13 residues.